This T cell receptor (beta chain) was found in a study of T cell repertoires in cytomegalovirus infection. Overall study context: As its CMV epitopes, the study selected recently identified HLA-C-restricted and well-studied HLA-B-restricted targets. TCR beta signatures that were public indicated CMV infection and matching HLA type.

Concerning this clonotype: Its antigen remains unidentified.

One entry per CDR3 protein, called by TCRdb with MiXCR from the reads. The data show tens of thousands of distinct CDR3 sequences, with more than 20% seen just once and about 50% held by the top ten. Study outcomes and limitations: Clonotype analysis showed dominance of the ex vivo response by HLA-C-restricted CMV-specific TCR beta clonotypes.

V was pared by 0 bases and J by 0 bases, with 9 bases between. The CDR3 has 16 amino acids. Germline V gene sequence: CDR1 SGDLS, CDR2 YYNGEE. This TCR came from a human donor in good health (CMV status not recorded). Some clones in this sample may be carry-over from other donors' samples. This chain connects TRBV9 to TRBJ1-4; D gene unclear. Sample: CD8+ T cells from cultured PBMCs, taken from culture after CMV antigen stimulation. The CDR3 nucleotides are TGTGCCAGCAGCGTAGATCAGTTCGCAACTAATGAAAAACTGTTTTTT. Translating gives CASSVDQFATNEKLFF. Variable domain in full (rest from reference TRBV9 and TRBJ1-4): DSGVTQTPKHLITATGQRVTLRCSPRSGDLSVYWYQQSLDQGLQFLIQYYNGEERAKGNILERFSAQQFPDLHSELNLSSLELGDSALYFCASSVDQFATNEKLFFGSGTQLSVL.